Sequencing of this T cell receptor (beta chain) was carried out in a study of blood T cell repertoires in COVID-19. Measured with immunoSEQ multiplex PCR; TCRdb has only the in-frame clones, and not every one. The sample contains under 45,000 clones, 78% of which appear only once. The CDR3 runs 16 residues. V lost 5 bases and J 1 base, leaving 16 bases between the germline ends. From germline, CDR1 is ENHRY and CDR2 SYGVKD. Sequenced: peripheral blood. The chain uses TRBV10-3 and TRBJ2-3, with D possibly matching TRBD2 (5 bases). The TCR sequence derives from a man aged 60-69 years with acute or convalescent COVID-19. DNA for the CDR3: TGTGCCATCAGTTCCCTAGCCAGGACCGGCACAGATACGCAGTATTTT. It specifies CAISSLARTGTDTQYF.